These 9 T cell receptor beta chains were sequenced from one sample in a study of T cell repertoires in cytomegalovirus infection. Their specific antigens are unknown. TCRdb re-derived calls from the reads in MiXCR, one entry per CDR3 protein. The repertoire includes approximately 590,000 distinct CDR3 sequences, approximately 40% of them detected once, and 48% sits in the top ten. The specimen comprised cultured PBMCs, sampled from culture after CMV antigen stimulation. The receptors were gathered from a human donor in good health (CMV status not recorded). Some clones in this sample may be carry-over from other donors' samples.

The chain carries TRBV2 and TRBJ1-2; D is unresolved. CDR1 SNHLY and CDR2 FYNNEI come from the germline V gene. V was shortened by 6 bases and J by 0 bases, with 11 bases between the two germline ends. This CDR3 comprises 14 residues. The CDR3 bases are TGTGCCAGCAGCTCTTGGGTGGCTAACTATGGCTACACCTTC. Protein: CASSSWVANYGYTF. Using reference TRBV2 and TRBJ1-2 for the parts outside the CDR3, the full variable domain is EPEVTQTPSHQVTQMGQEVILRCVPISNHLYFYWYRQILGQKVEFLVSFYNNEISEKSEIFDDQFSVERPDGSNFTLKIRSTKLEDSAMYFCASSSWVANYGYTFGSGTRLTVV.

This clonotype turned up a few times. This chain connects TRBV7-9 to TRBJ2-1, with 11 bases lining up with TRBD2. The germline gives CDR1 SEHNR, CDR2 FQNEAQ (reference sequence). V lost 10 bases and J lost 4; bases outside the gene matches: 0. The CDR3 is 12 amino acids. DNA for the CDR3: TGTGCCACTAGCGGGGGGTACAATGAGCAGTTCTTC. Its protein is CATSGGYNEQFF.

This clonotype was picked up a small number of times. The chain employs TRBV7-9 and TRBJ2-3; D tentatively fits TRBD1 or TRBD2 (7 bases each). The CDR3 loop spans 19 amino acids. Germline V gives CDR1 SEHNR, CDR2 FQNEAQ (reference sequence). V lost 1 base and J 1 base, leaving 21 bases between the germline ends. The CDR3: CASSLVPGGSGGRTDTQYF. As DNA, the CDR3 is TGTGCCAGCAGCTTAGTTCCAGGGGGTTCGGGGGGTCGCACAGATACGCAGTATTTT.

V usage is TRBV6-1 and J usage is TRBJ2-5, with TRBD2 as a possible D gene (6 bases). Per the germline V gene, CDR1 is MNHNS and CDR2 is SASEGT. V lost 4 bases, J lost 10 bases, and 16 bases lay in between. The CDR3 has 13 amino acids. CDR3 nucleotide sequence: TGTGCCAGCAGTGGGACGCGGGAAGGGTACCAGTACTTC. Translated: CASSGTREGYQYF.

The chain is built from TRBV11-3 and TRBJ2-7; possibly TRBD1 or TRBD2 for D (5 bases each). This CDR3 contains 13 residues. The ends were cut back, 3 bases at V and 5 bases at J, with 11 bases in the middle. The germline gives CDR1 SGHNT, CDR2 YENEEA. The CDR3 nucleotides read TGTGCCAGCAGCTTGGGGGTAGGGCACGAGCAGTACTTC. Protein sequence: CASSLGVGHEQYF.

This clonotype has a count of ten or more. The chain is built from TRBV7-2 and TRBJ2-7; 9 nucleotides agree with TRBD1. Looked up from germline, CDR1 is SGHTA and CDR2 is FQGNSA. V was pared by 4 bases and J by 4 bases, with 5 bases of the junction left unmatched. The CDR3 contains 14 residues. CDR3 DNA: TGTGCCAGCAGCTCACAGGGGGCCGATTACGAGCAGTACTTC. As protein: CASSSQGADYEQYF.

The rearrangement links TRBV11-3 to TRBJ2-5; D is uncertain. Deletions cut 5 bases from V and 5 bases from J, with 12 bases between. Per the germline V gene, CDR1 is SGHNT and CDR2 is YENEEA. This CDR3 comprises 13 residues. The CDR3 DNA reads as TGTGCCAGCAGCACAAGTAGTTCGGAGACCCAGTACTTC. Translation: CASSTSSSETQYF.

The chain recombines TRBV12-5 with TRBJ1-1, with D tentatively TRBD1 (5 bases). Trimming took 5 bases from V and 8 from J, leaving 18 bases between them. The CDR3 loop spans 14 amino acids. Germline V lookup: CDR1 LGHNT, CDR2 FRNRAP. The CDR3 nucleotides are TGTGCTAGTGGTCCCGGGACCCCTGACCCCGAAGCTTTCTTT. It is translated as CASGPGTPDPEAFF.

J is TRBJ2-5 and V is TRBV11-2, with D tentatively TRBD2 (6 bases). V lost 5 bases to trimming and J lost 1 base, with 14 bases between them. The CDR3 length is 15 residues. Germline V lookup: CDR1 SGHAT, CDR2 FQNNGV. The CDR3 DNA is TGTGCCAGCAGCGCCCTACTAGCTCCCCAAGAGACCCAGTACTTC. This gives the protein CASSALLAPQETQYF.